Listed below are T cell receptor beta chains from one sample, sequenced in a study of cytomegalovirus exposure and HLA in healthy donors. Assay: immunoSEQ multiplex PCR; the TCRdb copy retains only in-frame clones and omits some. Here the sample spans 100,000 or so clones, approximately 81% being singletons. Sequencing used PBMCs. These receptors all stem from a female donor in good health and CMV-seropositive. The CDR3 runs from the conserved cysteine through the conserved F or W. A D gene is named only where the DNA matches it firmly. Not all rows give a size; the values are once, few, many and, for expanded clones, a class.

j_call | clone_size | v_call | d_call | cdr3_aa | cdr3_nt
TRBJ2-4 | NA | TRBV6-5 | NA | CAGGGQESKNSQYF | TGTGCCGGGGGGGGGCAGGAGAGCAAAAACAGTCAGTACTTC
TRBJ2-1 | NA | TRBV6-5 | TRBD2 | CASSSRRAGGSNEQFF | TGTGCCAGCAGTTCCCGTCGCGCGGGAGGCTCCAATGAGCAGTTCTTC
TRBJ2-7 | NA | TRBV19 | NA | CASSVVRSSGANTYEQYF | TGTGCCAGTAGCGTGGTAAGATCCTCAGGGGCAAACACCTACGAGCAGTACTTC
TRBJ2-3 | NA | TRBV6-1 | NA | CASSTVAWDTQYF | TGTGCCAGCAGTACAGTAGCGTGGGATACGCAGTATTTT
TRBJ1-2 | NA | TRBV25-1 | NA | CASSDGGGSYGYTF | TGTGCCAGCAGTGACGGGGGGGGGAGTTATGGCTACACCTTC
TRBJ2-7 | NA | TRBV19 | TRBD2 | CASSTSGGTYEQYF | TGTGCCAGTTCCACTAGCGGAGGGACCTACGAGCAGTACTTC
TRBJ1-1 | NA | TRBV12-5 | NA | CASGTTEYTEAFF | TGTGCTAGCGGCACGACAGAGTACACTGAAGCTTTCTTT
TRBJ2-1 | NA | TRBV11-3 | TRBD2 | CASSIGTRSPNEQFF | TGTGCCAGCAGCATCGGGACTAGGTCCCCCAATGAGCAGTTCTTC
TRBJ1-4 | NA | TRBV7-6 | NA | CASSQGVPNEKLFF | TGTGCCAGCAGCCAGGGCGTCCCTAATGAAAAACTGTTTTTT
TRBJ1-1 | NA | TRBV5-1 | NA | CASSLSVNTEAFF | TGCGCCAGCAGCTTGTCAGTGAACACTGAAGCTTTCTTT
TRBJ2-2 | NA | TRBV11-2 | NA | CASSFVPSNTGELFF | TGTGCCAGCAGCTTTGTTCCGTCGAACACCGGGGAGCTGTTTTTT
TRBJ2-3 | NA | TRBV19 | NA | CASSGTHTDTQYF | TGTGCCAGTAGCGGGACTCACACAGATACGCAGTATTTT
TRBJ1-1 | NA | TRBV19 | NA | CASRGGAVNTEAFF | TGTGCCAGCCGCGGGGGTGCGGTGAACACTGAAGCTTTCTTT
TRBJ2-7 | NA | TRBV7-8 | TRBD2 | CASSLGGGLAGASYSYEQYF | TGTGCCAGCAGCTTAGGGGGAGGACTAGCGGGAGCGAGCTACTCCTACGAGCAGTACTTC
TRBJ2-1 | NA | TRBV9 | TRBD2 | CASSPGGGGSSYNEQFF | TGTGCCAGCAGCCCCGGCGGGGGGGGGAGCTCCTACAATGAGCAGTTCTTC
TRBJ2-7 | NA | TRBV4-3 | TRBD2 | CASSQGASGGDYEQYF | TGCGCCAGCAGCCAAGGGGCTAGCGGGGGGGACTACGAGCAGTACTTC
TRBJ2-5 | NA | TRBV11-3 | TRBD2 | CASSLGAGGEETQYF | TGTGCCAGCAGCTTAGGAGCGGGGGGTGAAGAGACCCAGTACTTC
TRBJ1-1 | NA | TRBV15 | NA | CATSIGGVMNTEAFF | TGTGCCACCAGCATCGGGGGGGTCATGAACACTGAAGCTTTCTTT
TRBJ1-1 | few | TRBV28 | TRBD1 | CASKGQGLMNTEAFF | TGTGCCAGTAAAGGACAGGGACTCATGAACACTGAAGCTTTCTTT
TRBJ2-5 | NA | TRBV7-9 | NA | CASSYRESTQYF | TGTGCCAGCAGCTACAGGGAGTCGACCCAGTACTTC
TRBJ2-7 | few | TRBV7-6 | TRBD2 | CASSLAGLGTSGYEQYF | TGTGCCAGCAGCTTAGCAGGTTTAGGGACTAGCGGGTACGAGCAGTACTTC
TRBJ1-1 | NA | TRBV5-1 | NA | CASSLALNSEAFF | TGCGCCAGCAGCTTGGCTCTGAACTCTGAAGCTTTCTTT
TRBJ2-7 | NA | TRBV2 | TRBD1 | CASFTPGQGFNEQYF | TGTGCCAGCTTCACTCCGGGACAGGGGTTCAACGAGCAGTACTTC
TRBJ1-6 | NA | TRBV27 | TRBD1 | CASSRQGANSPLHF | TGTGCCAGCAGTCGACAGGGGGCTAATTCACCCCTCCACTTT
TRBJ2-1 | NA | TRBV9 | TRBD1 | CASSVVSGQENEQFF | TGTGCCAGCAGCGTAGTTTCGGGACAGGAGAATGAGCAGTTCTTC
TRBJ2-3 | NA | TRBV11-2 | NA | CASLGASSTDTQYF | TGTGCCAGCCTAGGAGCGTCTAGCACAGATACGCAGTATTTT
TRBJ2-1 | NA | TRBV5-4 | NA | CASSLAQYNEQFF | TGTGCCAGCAGCTTGGCTCAGTACAATGAGCAGTTCTTC
TRBJ2-1 | NA | TRBV29-1 | NA | CSVDAGNLDNEQFF | TGCAGCGTGGACGCAGGGAACCTGGACAATGAGCAGTTCTTC
TRBJ1-1 | NA | TRBV19 | NA | CASIPLGGRASTEAFF | TGTGCCAGTATCCCTCTCGGGGGGCGGGCGAGCACTGAAGCTTTCTTT
TRBJ1-2 | NA | TRBV30 | TRBD1 | CAWSGLQGRGYGYTF | TGTGCCTGGAGTGGATTACAGGGGCGGGGCTATGGCTACACCTTC